The 3 T cell receptor beta chains below all came from one sample that was sequenced in a study of blood T cells in healthy people across ages. A second roughly 7 to 12 cycle PCR used barcoded and J-beta primers. A single record per CDR3 protein comes from TCRdb applying MiXCR to the 5' RACE reads. Here the sample spans some 900,000 distinct CDR3 sequences, around 46% being singletons. The material sequenced was blood. The receptors were gathered from a man under 40 in good health.

With respect to this clonotype: This may stem from a read error, because a much larger clone lies one nucleotide away. The J gene is TRBJ2-7, the V gene TRBV3-1; 7 bases agree with TRBD1. Germline V gives CDR1 LGHDT, CDR2 YNNKEL (reference sequence). The CDR3 has 15 amino acids. The CDR3 DNA reads as TGTGTCAGCAGTCTCGGACAGGTAAAACCCTACGAGCAGTACTTC. It translates to CVSSLGQVKPYEQYF.

This chain joins TRBV3-1 and TRBJ2-1; TRBD2 aligns across 14 bases. CDR3 size: 15 residues. Per germline, CDR1 LGHDT and CDR2 YNNKEL (reference sequence). V dropped 3 bases and J dropped 6; count of bases not matched to a gene: 1. The CDR3: CASSQGLAGANEQFF. As DNA, the CDR3 is TGTGCCAGCAGCCAGGGACTAGCGGGAGCCAATGAGCAGTTCTTC.

This clonotype has only a few counts. The rearrangement uses TRBV19 and TRBJ2-7, with 7 bases lining up with TRBD1. Germline CDR1 is LNHDA and CDR2 is SQIVND (reference sequence). The CDR3 extends over 15 amino acids. The V and J ends lost 7 bases and 1 base, in that order; junction bases with no gene match: 10. This chain's CDR3 is CASTAATGSSYEQYF. Written as DNA, the CDR3 is TGTGCCAGTACTGCTGCGACAGGGAGTTCCTACGAGCAGTACTTC.